What follows are 27 T cell receptor beta chains derived from one specimen sequenced in a study of long-term antiretroviral therapy in people with HIV. Researchers ran immunoSEQ v3.0 at survey level. TCRdb's table, derived via immunoSEQ multiplex PCR, lists solely in-frame clones and lacks some. The top ten hold 6.2% of the sample, which has tens of thousands of clones, over 80% seen once. Sequenced material: unsorted PBMCs, taken 1 year after starting antiretroviral therapy. These receptor sequences come from a man aged 18 to 35 with HIV.

V usage is TRBV7-2 and J usage is TRBJ2-3; TRBD2 is a possible D gene (5 bases). Trimming took 1 base from V and 2 from J, leaving 13 bases between them. Per germline, CDR1 SGHTA and CDR2 FQGNSA. The CDR3 runs 16 residues. Written as DNA, the CDR3 is TGTGCCAGCAGCTTAGTTGGCGGGTCTTACACAGATACGCAGTATTTT. Translated: CASSLVGGSYTDTQYF.

The rearrangement links TRBV5-1 to TRBJ2-5; D ambiguous. Germline V gene data show CDR1 as SGHRS and CDR2 as YFSETQ. V was pared by 2 bases and J by 4 bases, with 9 bases between. The CDR3 is 13 amino acids. The CDR3 bases are TGCGCCAGCAGCTTAAAAGCAGCAGAGACCCAGTACTTC. Translation: CASSLKAAETQYF.

The rearrangement joins TRBV28 to TRBJ2-3; 7 bases line up with TRBD1. This CDR3 has 15 amino acids. V was clipped by 6 bases and J by 5 bases; unmatched bases: 11. Germline-derived CDR1 and CDR2 are MDHEN and SYDVKM. CDR3: CASRAQGVIGDTQYF. The CDR3 coding sequence is TGTGCCAGCAGGGCGCAGGGGGTTATAGGAGATACGCAGTATTTT. Complete variable domain (other parts from reference TRBV28 and TRBJ2-3): DVKVTQSSRYLVKRTGEKVFLECVQDMDHENMFWYRQDPGLGLRLIYFSYDVKMKEKGDIPEGYSVSREKKERFSLILESASTNQTSMYLCASRAQGVIGDTQYFGPGTRLTVL.

This sequence joins TRBV6-1 and TRBJ2-7; D is possibly TRBD1 (5 bases). Germline CDR1 MNHNS, CDR2 SASEGT. V lost 2 bases and J lost 5, with 19 bases in between. The CDR3 totals 16 residues. CDR3 amino acids: CASSERGREGWNEQYF. As DNA, the CDR3 is TGTGCCAGCAGTGAAAGGGGCAGGGAAGGGTGGAACGAGCAGTACTTC.

This clone has only a few counts. J is TRBJ2-7 and V is TRBV6-5; D is undetermined. This CDR3 is built from 14 residues. CDR1 is MNHEY and CDR2 is SVGAGI in the germline V gene. V was trimmed by 0 bases and J by 2 bases, leaving 8 bases between them. The chain's CDR3 is CASSYSAETYEQYF. CDR3 DNA sequence: TGTGCCAGCAGTTACTCGGCGGAAACCTACGAGCAGTACTTC.

The V gene is TRBV29-1, the J gene TRBJ2-7; weak D call: TRBD1 (6 bases). V lost 5 bases and J lost 2, with 13 bases in between. The CDR3 length is 13 residues. Germline CDR1 is SQVTM and CDR2 is ANQGSEA. The CDR3, as DNA: TGCAGCGTTATCTCGACAGGACCCTACGAGCAGTACTTC. It translates to CSVISTGPYEQYF.

The chain is built from TRBV6-5 and TRBJ1-2; D remains unclear. Germline values: CDR1 MNHEY, CDR2 SVGAGI. The CDR3 length is 12 residues. With 8 bases removed from V and 13 bases from J, the gap between germline ends came to 20 bases. CDR3 region: CASCQKPTACTF. CDR3 bases: TGTGCCAGCTGCCAAAAGCCGACGGCCTGCACCTTC.

The chain links TRBV27 to TRBJ1-1, with 7 bases fitting TRBD1. Per germline, CDR1 MNHEY and CDR2 SMNVEV (reference sequence). V trimming: 5 bases; J trimming: 5 bases; junction bases outside the gene matches: 5. The CDR3 covers 13 residues. The CDR3 coding sequence is TGTGCCAGCAGTCAGGGGGGGTGGACTGAAGCTTTCTTT. Its protein is CASSQGGWTEAFF.

The CDR3 DNA sequence: TGCGCCAGCAGCTTGGGGCAGGGGGCATTCACTAACACTGAAGCTTTCTTT. It encodes CASSLGQGAFTNTEAFF. The genes are TRBV5-1 and TRBJ1-1; 8 bases agree with TRBD1. V lost 0 bases and J lost 2; bases outside the gene matches: 9. Germline CDR1 reads SGHRS; CDR2 reads YFSETQ. The CDR3 is 17 residues long.

The rearrangement joins TRBV18 to TRBJ2-7; possibly TRBD2 for D (5 bases). The CDR3 is 14 amino acids. Trimming pared 0 bases from V and 5 bases from J, leaving 11 bases between. Germline CDR1 KGHSH, CDR2 LQKENI. The CDR3 DNA reads TGTGCCAGCTCACCACCGGCGAGGGAGAACGAGCAGTACTTC. Protein product: CASSPPARENEQYF.

This clone was observed a single time. The chain joins TRBV14 to TRBJ2-6; 8 bases are shared with TRBD1. The CDR3 sequence is 20 residues long. J was trimmed by 4 bases and V by 0 bases; bases with no gene match: 14. Germline CDR1 reads SGHDN; CDR2 reads FVKESK. The DNA of the CDR3 is TGTGCCAGCAGCCAAGATAGGGTGGCAGGGGGCAGTATGGGGGCCAACGTCCTGACTTTC. Amino acids: CASSQDRVAGGSMGANVLTF.

The chain couples TRBV4-2 to TRBJ1-1; D is uncertain. The germline CDR1 and CDR2 sequences are LGHNA and YNFKEQ. This CDR3 comprises 13 residues. V was cut by 3 bases and J by 5 bases, with 10 bases left in between. CDR3 loop: CASSHQRETEAFF. CDR3 DNA: TGTGCCAGCAGCCACCAGAGAGAAACTGAAGCTTTCTTT.

V is TRBV14 and J is TRBJ1-2; the D is unclear. V was cut by 4 bases and J by 4 bases, with 22 bases left in between. Germline V gene sequence: CDR1 SGHDN, CDR2 FVKESK. The CDR3 is 17 amino acids. The CDR3 coding sequence is TGTGCCAGCAGCCCGGACCCTCGGGCTGTGAGTAGCTATGGCTACACCTTC. Amino acids: CASSPDPRAVSSYGYTF.

Only one count was recorded for this clone. The genes are TRBV10-3 and TRBJ1-2; 7 nucleotides agree with TRBD1. This CDR3 contains 12 residues. With 8 bases clipped from V and 4 bases from J, the junction kept 4 bases outside the gene matches. CDR1 and CDR2 (germline): ENHRY, SYGVKD. For the CDR3, the DNA is TGTGCCATCCAGGGGACAGCCTATGGCTACACCTTC. This gives the protein CAIQGTAYGYTF.

This clone was found a few times. The genes are TRBV9 and TRBJ2-7; D is possibly TRBD1 (5 bases). Trimming removed 4 bases from V and 6 bases from J, with 14 bases in between. The CDR3 is made up of 13 amino acids. Germline V lookup: CDR1 SGDLS, CDR2 YYNGEE. The CDR3 coding sequence is TGTGCCAGCAGCCCAAGACAGTCGAGCGAGCAGTACTTC. Translated: CASSPRQSSEQYF.

The chain employs TRBV5-1 and TRBJ2-1; TRBD1 is a possible D gene (6 bases). The CDR3 extends over 14 amino acids. Trimming took off 2 bases at V and 5 bases at J, with 11 bases between the two ends. Germline loops: CDR1 SGHRS, CDR2 YFSETQ. CDR3 sequence (DNA): TGCGCCAGCAGCTTCCGGTACAGGGACAATGAGCAGTTCTTC. The encoded protein is CASSFRYRDNEQFF. Supplemented by reference TRBV5-1 and TRBJ2-1, the full variable domain reads KAGVTQTPRYLIKTRGQQVTLSCSPISGHRSVSWYQQTPGQGLQFLFEYFSETQRNKGNFPGRFSGRQFSNSRSEMNVSTLELGDSALYLCASSFRYRDNEQFFGPGTRLTVL.

The chain has TRBV27 and TRBJ1-5; no definite D call. Germline CDR1 MNHEY, CDR2 SMNVEV (reference sequence). The length of the CDR3 is 15 residues. The V gene lost 5 bases and the J gene lost 0 bases, with 11 bases spanning the gap. CDR3 residues: CASSLLQYSNQPQHF. DNA for the CDR3: TGTGCCAGCAGTCTCCTGCAATATAGCAATCAGCCCCAGCATTTT.

The V call is TRBV4-2, the J call TRBJ2-5; D unclear. This CDR3 has 14 amino acids. Germline CDR1 is LGHNA and CDR2 is YNFKEQ. The ends were cut back, 1 base at V and 2 bases at J, with 8 bases in the middle. CDR3 loop: CASSQVYGQETQYF. The DNA for the CDR3 is TGTGCCAGCAGCCAAGTCTACGGGCAAGAGACCCAGTACTTC.

The V and J genes are TRBV7-8 and TRBJ1-1; perhaps TRBD1 as D (5 bases). CDR3 size: 13 residues. The germline V gene encodes CDR1 SGHVS and CDR2 FQNEAQ. The V end lost 7 bases, the J end lost 3 bases, and 12 bases lay between the germline ends. The CDR3 region has the DNA TGTGCCAGCATCGAGCCGGGGGACACTGAAGCTTTCTTT. Translating it yields CASIEPGDTEAFF.

The genes are TRBV5-1 and TRBJ2-2; 7 bases are a match to TRBD1. Germline trimming cut 3 bases from V and 0 bases from J; bases unmatched to any gene: 11. The CDR3 is 18 amino acids. Germline values: CDR1 SGHRS, CDR2 YFSETQ. The DNA for the CDR3 is TGCGCCAGCAGCTCCTACGGACAGGCGGTCGCGAACACCGGGGAGCTGTTTTTT. It is translated as CASSSYGQAVANTGELFF.

The chain carries TRBV5-1 and TRBJ1-2; tentatively, D is TRBD1 (5 bases). The CDR3 has 17 amino acids. The germline V and J ends were trimmed by 2 bases and 1 base, with 18 bases remaining between them. CDR1 is SGHRS, CDR2 YFSETQ, per germline. The CDR3 is CASSFRAGPHLNYGYTF. As DNA, the CDR3 is TGCGCCAGCAGCTTCAGGGCAGGGCCCCATCTTAACTATGGCTACACCTTC.

The CDR3 DNA is TGTGCCAGCAGGTATGGGGGGACAGCCAGGGGTGAGCAGTTCTTC. Protein: CASRYGGTARGEQFF. The chain is built from TRBV28 and TRBJ2-1, with D possibly being TRBD1 (7 bases). Germline lookup yields CDR1 MDHEN and CDR2 SYDVKM. The CDR3 has 15 amino acids. The germline V and J ends were trimmed by 6 bases and 9 bases, with 21 bases remaining between them. Drawing the rest from reference TRBV28 and TRBJ2-1, the complete variable domain is DVKVTQSSRYLVKRTGEKVFLECVQDMDHENMFWYRQDPGLGLRLIYFSYDVKMKEKGDIPEGYSVSREKKERFSLILESASTNQTSMYLCASRYGGTARGEQFFGPGTRLTVL.

The V gene is TRBV19, the J gene TRBJ1-2, with 9 bases aligning to TRBD1. CDR1 and CDR2 (germline): LNHDA, SQIVND (reference sequence). V shed 3 bases, J shed 3 bases, and the junction held 8 bases outside the gene matches. The CDR3 length is 16 residues. The CDR3 sequence is CASSILGGTGHYGYTF. CDR3 sequence (DNA): TGTGCCAGTAGTATCCTAGGCGGGACAGGGCACTATGGCTACACCTTC. Using reference TRBV19 and TRBJ1-2 for the parts outside the CDR3, the full variable domain is DGGITQSPKYLFRKEGQNVTLSCEQNLNHDAMYWYRQDPGQGLRLIYYSQIVNDFQKGDIAEGYSVSREKKESFPLTVTSAQKNPTAFYLCASSILGGTGHYGYTFGSGTRLTVV.

This clone was detected only a few times. The chain uses TRBV7-7 and TRBJ2-1; TRBD2 matches 11 bases. There are 15 residues in the CDR3. V shed 5 bases, J shed 2 bases, and the junction held 2 bases outside the gene matches. CDR1 and CDR2 (germline): SSHAT, FNYEAQ (reference sequence). The CDR3 nucleotides read TGTGCCAGCAGCGAGGGACTAGCGGCCTACAATGAGCAGTTCTTC. Amino acids: CASSEGLAAYNEQFF.

V gene TRBV7-8 combines with J gene TRBJ2-5; D is possibly TRBD1 (5 bases). The CDR3 runs 16 residues. The V gene's germline CDR1 is SGHVS and CDR2 FQNEAQ. V was trimmed by 1 base and J by 0 bases, leaving 12 bases between them. The CDR3 DNA reads as TGTGCCAGCAGCTTAGACAGGAAATCGTACCAAGAGACCCAGTACTTC. It encodes CASSLDRKSYQETQYF.

This chain connects TRBV27 to TRBJ2-1; possibly TRBD2 for D (5 bases). Germline values: CDR1 MNHEY, CDR2 SMNVEV (reference sequence). This CDR3 spans 11 amino acids. Trimming took 6 bases from V and 9 from J, leaving 9 bases between them. The CDR3 here is CASSYSGEQFF. DNA for the CDR3: TGTGCCAGCAGCTACAGCGGTGAGCAGTTCTTC.

The chain joins TRBV6-1 to TRBJ2-2; weak D call: TRBD1 (6 bases). The CDR3 contains 13 residues. CDR1 and CDR2 from the germline V gene are MNHNS and SASEGT. V was cut by 8 bases and J by 10 bases, with 17 bases left in between. The CDR3 loop reads CASHDLQGLELFF. The CDR3 DNA sequence: TGTGCCAGCCATGACTTACAGGGATTGGAGCTGTTTTTT.